The 29 T cell receptor beta chains reported below all come from one sample, sequenced in a study of sequential checkpoint blockade in melanoma. Sample treatment: randomized to nivolumab then ipilimumab (arm A) or the reverse (arm B). Clones were sequenced by immunoSEQ multiplex PCR, and TCRdb holds only the in-frame ones, with some missing. The profile shows more than 7,500 clones, around 66% of them singletons. Sequenced here: CD8+ T cells sorted from blood (inferred from file names), sampled from a patient given nivolumab and ipilimumab in sequence. These receptors all come from a human donor with melanoma.

CDR3 nucleotide sequence: TGTGCCAGCTCACCACGGAGCGGGAGCCCCTACGAGCAGTACTTC. Amino acids: CASSPRSGSPYEQYF. This chain links TRBV18 with TRBJ2-7, with 8 bases lining up with TRBD2. Unmatched junction bases numbered 4, after V lost 1 base and J lost 2 bases. The germline CDR1 and CDR2 sequences are KGHSH and LQKENI. The CDR3 has 15 amino acids.

The V and J genes are TRBV4-3 and TRBJ2-5; no clear D gene. The CDR3 is made up of 14 amino acids. Germline values: CDR1 LGHNA, CDR2 YSLEER. Trimming left V 0 bases short and J 5 bases short, with 10 bases between. The CDR3 region is CASSQDLTPETQYF. In DNA, the CDR3 is TGCGCCAGCAGCCAAGATCTGACTCCCGAGACCCAGTACTTC.

The V and J genes are TRBV19 and TRBJ2-7; weak D call: TRBD2 (5 bases). CDR3 length equals 13 residues. V gave up 6 bases and J gave up 6 bases, with 15 bases separating them. Germline assignment: CDR1 LNHDA and CDR2 SQIVND (reference sequence). For the CDR3, the DNA is TGTGCCAGTAGCCCCCCAGCGGCTCGCGAGCAGTACTTC. This gives the protein CASSPPAAREQYF. Full variable domain (remainder filled in from reference TRBV19 and TRBJ2-7): DGGITQSPKYLFRKEGQNVTLSCEQNLNHDAMYWYRQDPGQGLRLIYYSQIVNDFQKGDIAEGYSVSREKKESFPLTVTSAQKNPTAFYLCASSPPAAREQYFGPGTRLTVT.

The genes are TRBV28 and TRBJ2-7, with TRBD1 matching over 10 bases. V dropped 5 bases and J dropped 3; count of bases not matched to a gene: 4. The CDR3 has 14 residues. Germline CDR1 MDHEN, CDR2 SYDVKM. CDR3: CASSHRDRGYEQYF. The CDR3 DNA sequence: TGTGCCAGCAGTCACCGGGACAGGGGCTACGAGCAGTACTTC.

The chain employs TRBV6-1 and TRBJ1-3; D ambiguous. Per germline, CDR1 MNHNS and CDR2 SASEGT. V dropped 5 bases and J dropped 3 bases, with 14 bases sitting between them. The CDR3 extends over 15 amino acids. This CDR3 is CASSSQGGGGNTIYF. The CDR3 DNA reads as TGTGCCAGCAGTTCTCAAGGAGGAGGTGGAAACACCATATATTTT.

This clone appeared a few times. This chain uses TRBV4-3 with TRBJ2-7, with TRBD1 matching over 10 bases. Unmatched junction bases numbered 7, after V lost 5 bases and J lost 3 bases. This CDR3 is built from 15 residues. Germline V gives CDR1 LGHNA, CDR2 YSLEER. CDR3 sequence (DNA): TGCGCCAGCAGCTTACGACAGGGGGCGAACTACGAGCAGTACTTC. Protein sequence: CASSLRQGANYEQYF.

J is TRBJ2-2 and V is TRBV15, with a tentative D call TRBD1 (5 bases). V lost 6 bases and J lost 0, with 8 bases in between. CDR1 LNHNV and CDR2 YYDKDF come from the germline V gene (reference sequence). This CDR3 contains 14 residues. The CDR3 loop reads CATRDIANTGELFF. The CDR3 DNA is TGTGCCACCAGGGACATAGCGAACACCGGGGAGCTGTTTTTT.

V usage is TRBV30 and J usage is TRBJ2-1; D gene uncertain. In germline, CDR1 is GTSNPN, CDR2 SVGIG (reference sequence). The V end was cut by 0 bases, the J end by 5 bases, with 14 bases between. The CDR3 consists of 15 residues. The DNA of the CDR3 is TGTGCCTGGAGTGTCGAAGCGAGTAACAACAATGAGCAGTTCTTC. Its translation is CAWSVEASNNNEQFF. Full variable domain (remainder filled in from reference TRBV30 and TRBJ2-1): SQTIHQWPATLVQPVGSPLSLECTVEGTSNPNLYWYRQAAGRGLQLLFYSVGIGQISSEVPQNLSASRPQDRQFILSSKKLLLSDSGFYLCAWSVEASNNNEQFFGPGTRLTVL.

Comments on this clone: Its ends do not fully match the called genes, so a read error is possible. The V call is TRBV7-7, the J call TRBJ2-2; 8 nucleotides match TRBD1. Germline V lookup: CDR1 SSHAT, CDR2 FNYEAQ (reference sequence). The CDR3 runs 17 residues. The CDR3 sequence is CASSSLPGTGRTGELFF. DNA for the CDR3: TGTGCTAGCAGCTCCCTCCCCGGGACAGGTCGAACCGGGGAGCTGTTTTTT.

J is TRBJ2-2 and V is TRBV7-3; tentatively, D is TRBD2 (5 bases). V gave up 6 bases and J gave up 2 bases, with 13 bases separating them. The CDR3 spans 15 residues. Germline V lookup: CDR1 SGHTA, CDR2 FQGTGA. The CDR3 DNA reads as TGTGCCAGCAGTTTTGACTACCCAAACACCGGGGAGCTGTTTTTT. Translated: CASSFDYPNTGELFF.

This clone was counted between two and nine times. The chain joins TRBV4-1 to TRBJ2-2, with 8 positions matching TRBD1. Losses at the gene ends were 4 bases for V and 0 bases for J; bases not matched to a gene: 7. CDR1 MGHRA and CDR2 YSYEKL come from the germline V gene. The length of the CDR3 is 17 residues. For the CDR3, the DNA is TGCGCCAGCAGCCCGCAGTCAGGGGGCGCGAACACCGGGGAGCTGTTTTTT. Protein: CASSPQSGGANTGELFF.

This chain uses TRBV6-5 with TRBJ2-1, with TRBD1 identical over 10 bases. J lost 9 bases, V lost 2 bases, and 7 bases had no gene match. The CDR3 spans 15 residues. Germline V gene data show CDR1 as MNHEY and CDR2 as SVGAGI. CDR3 bases: TGTGCCAGCAGTTACGGACAGGGGGAAGTTCTTGAGCAGTTCTTC. Protein sequence: CASSYGQGEVLEQFF.

The chain joins TRBV4-1 to TRBJ2-7; TRBD2 agrees at 13 bases. The CDR3 runs to 15 residues. In germline, CDR1 is MGHRA, CDR2 YSYEKL. Trimming took 4 bases from V and 2 from J; bases not matched to a gene: 2. In nucleotides, the CDR3 is TGCGCCAGCAGCCTCGGGACTAGCGGGGCCTACGAGCAGTACTTC. It codes for CASSLGTSGAYEQYF.

The V gene is TRBV4-3, the J gene TRBJ2-7; D perhaps matches TRBD2 (6 bases). Germline V CDR1 and CDR2: LGHNA, YSLEER. V lost 4 bases and J 7 bases, leaving 20 bases between the germline ends. This CDR3 spans 15 amino acids. CDR3 sequence reads: CASSRGTGKRGEQYF. The CDR3 nucleotides read TGCGCCAGCAGCCGAGGGACGGGAAAACGGGGGGAGCAGTACTTC.

The chain recombines TRBV6-5 with TRBJ2-3, with D tentatively TRBD2 (6 bases). Germline V gene lookup returns CDR1 MNHEY and CDR2 SVGAGI. CDR3 length: 15 amino acids. Trimming pared 11 bases from V and 0 bases from J, leaving 18 bases between. CDR3 bases: TGTGCCTCCTCCGTGAGGGAGGAAAGCACAGATACGCAGTATTTT. Residues: CASSVREESTDTQYF.

The chain joins TRBV27 to TRBJ2-7; a possible D gene is TRBD1 (6 bases). The V gene's germline CDR1 is MNHEY and CDR2 SMNVEV (reference sequence). The CDR3 is made up of 14 amino acids. Trimming took 0 bases from V and 4 from J, leaving 10 bases between them. The CDR3 sequence is CASSLSGTIYEQYF. The CDR3 DNA sequence: TGTGCCAGCAGTTTATCCGGGACAATTTACGAGCAGTACTTC.

The chain combines TRBV7-9 with TRBJ2-1, with 12 bases that match TRBD2. V shed 3 bases, J shed 4 bases, and the junction held 7 bases outside the gene matches. The CDR3 consists of 17 residues. Germline V CDR1 and CDR2: SEHNR, FQNEAQ (reference sequence). CDR3 amino acids: CASSFRLAGGPYNEQFF. The CDR3 nucleotides are TGTGCCAGCAGCTTTCGGCTAGCGGGAGGGCCTTACAATGAGCAGTTCTTC.

A few counts support this clone. V and J are TRBV9 and TRBJ1-1, with a weak D call TRBD1 (5 bases). The CDR3 length is 14 residues. CDR1 and CDR2 from the germline V gene are SGDLS and YYNGEE. Trimming stripped 3 bases from V and 3 bases from J, with 12 bases between. The CDR3 nucleotides are TGTGCCAGCAGCGCCGACCCAGGGTACACTGAAGCTTTCTTT. The encoded protein is CASSADPGYTEAFF.

There are a few counts of this clone. This may be a read error, as it is one base from a much larger clone. The identical CDR3 is also encoded by other nucleotide sequences in the sample. The V gene is TRBV6-1, the J gene TRBJ2-7, with 7 bases fitting TRBD2. Germline-derived CDR1 and CDR2 are MNHNS and SASEGT. The CDR3 contains 14 residues. This chain's CDR3 is CAISERGDSYEQYF. The CDR3 bases are TGTGCCATCAGTGAGCGGGGAGACTCCTACGAGCAGTACTTC.

This chain uses TRBV9 with TRBJ1-6; maybe TRBD1 (6 bases). Germline V lookup: CDR1 SGDLS, CDR2 YYNGEE. This CDR3 has 18 residues. Trimming removed 4 bases from V and 0 bases from J, with 17 bases in between. The chain's CDR3 is CASSPSYRDSSYNSPLHF. The CDR3 DNA sequence: TGTGCCAGCAGCCCTTCCTACAGGGATAGCTCCTATAATTCACCCCTCCACTTT.

The rearrangement uses TRBV18 and TRBJ2-1; perhaps TRBD1 as D (6 bases). Germline lookup yields CDR1 KGHSH and CDR2 LQKENI. There are 17 residues in the CDR3. Between the trimmed V and J ends, which lost 6 bases and 4 bases, there was a span of 22 bases. CDR3 sequence: CASSPRNRETRYNEQFF. Here the CDR3 DNA reads TGTGCCAGCTCCCCCAGGAACAGGGAGACAAGGTACAATGAGCAGTTCTTC.

Concerning this clone itself: Other DNA variants within this sample encode the same CDR3. The V gene is TRBV10-3, the J gene TRBJ1-5; the D is unclear. V was shortened by 0 bases and J by 6 bases, with 6 bases between the two germline ends. The CDR3 runs 13 residues. The germline CDR1 and CDR2 sequences are ENHRY and SYGVKD. CDR3 sequence reads: CAISESGGQPQHF. The CDR3 bases are TGTGCCATCAGTGAGTCAGGAGGTCAGCCCCAGCATTTT.

J is TRBJ2-1 and V is TRBV28; D perhaps matches TRBD2 (6 bases). V was trimmed by 2 bases and J by 3 bases, leaving 11 bases between them. This CDR3 is built from 15 residues. Germline V gene sequence: CDR1 MDHEN, CDR2 SYDVKM. CDR3 loop: CASSLKLADYNEQFF. For the CDR3, the DNA is TGTGCCAGCAGTTTAAAACTAGCCGACTACAATGAGCAGTTCTTC. Looking up the rest from reference TRBV28 and TRBJ2-1 gives the full variable domain: DVKVTQSSRYLVKRTGEKVFLECVQDMDHENMFWYRQDPGLGLRLIYFSYDVKMKEKGDIPEGYSVSREKKERFSLILESASTNQTSMYLCASSLKLADYNEQFFGPGTRLTVL.

The sample holds one count of this clone. This chain connects TRBV27 to TRBJ2-5; TRBD1 agrees at 9 bases. The J call may not be correct, given that the DNA end is closer to TRBJ2-7. The CDR3 length is 13 residues. CDR1 and CDR2 from the germline V gene are MNHEY and SMNVEV (reference sequence). Written as DNA, the CDR3 is TGTGCCAGCAGTTCCGGGACAGGGACCGAGCAGTACTTC. This codes for CASSSGTGTEQYF.

The rearrangement links TRBV19 to TRBJ2-7; TRBD2 aligns across 11 bases. This CDR3 is 15 amino acids long. J was trimmed by 5 bases and V by 5 bases; bases with no gene match: 8. CDR1 is LNHDA, CDR2 SQIVND, per germline (reference sequence). In nucleotides, the CDR3 is TGTGCCAGTAGTGTAGCGGGAGGGCCGGTCCACGAGCAGTACTTC. It is translated as CASSVAGGPVHEQYF.

The CDR3 bases are TGTGCCAGCAGCTCTCGGGGGGGGCAGACTGAAGCTTTCTTT. Translated, it gives CASSSRGGQTEAFF. The chain combines TRBV11-2 with TRBJ1-1; maybe TRBD1 (6 bases). Looked up from germline, CDR1 is SGHAT and CDR2 is FQNNGV. This CDR3 contains 14 residues. V lost 4 bases to trimming and J lost 5 bases, with 14 bases between them.

J is TRBJ1-1 and V is TRBV7-6; D is uncertain. The ends were cut back, 5 bases at V and 7 bases at J, with 14 bases in the middle. Germline CDR1 and CDR2: SGHVS and FNYEAQ. This CDR3 is built from 13 residues. DNA for the CDR3: TGTGCCAGCAGCGTTCAAGCTGAGTATGAAGCTTTCTTT. This sequence encodes CASSVQAEYEAFF.

This clone was found a few times. The rearrangement links TRBV2 to TRBJ2-5; TRBD1 matches at 9 bases. With V trimmed by 4 bases and J by 2 bases, 14 bases remained unmatched. CDR1 and CDR2 from the germline V gene are SNHLY and FYNNEI. The CDR3 spans 18 residues. The CDR3 DNA reads TGTGCCAGCAGTGTGGGAGTAGGGACAGGGAGAACGCAAGAGACCCAGTACTTC. Translating it yields CASSVGVGTGRTQETQYF.

The V and J genes are TRBV7-2 and TRBJ2-1, with a weak D call TRBD2 (5 bases). V lost 8 bases and J lost 12, with 14 bases in between. CDR1 and CDR2 (germline): SGHTA, FQGNSA. The CDR3 contains 11 residues. CDR3 protein: CASRSPRGQFF. CDR3 DNA: TGTGCCAGCCGATCTCCCCGGGGGCAGTTCTTC.